This TCR beta chain originates from a study of OX40 agonist ivuxolimab in advanced cancers. Study-wide context: Patients receiving dose escalation had hepatocellular carcinoma, melanoma, renal cell or head and neck cancer. Eligibility rules accepted prior anti-PD-1, anti-PD-L1 or anti-CTLA-4 therapy, and 40% had some. Overall study findings and caveats: The antigens recognized by the expanded peripheral T cells, that is their antigen specificity, were not determined. Low normalized clonal expansion also occurred in some nonresponding patients.

Method: immunoSEQ multiplex PCR; TCRdb's copy keeps in-frame clones and lacks some. The sample has around 66,000 clones, approximately 89% seen once. This CDR3 is 13 amino acids long. Notes on this clone: Its target is unknown.

The rearrangement joins TRBV12-2 to TRBJ1-1. TRBV12-2 is marked as a pseudogene. Sequencing used CD4+ or CD8+ T cells sorted from blood, obtained in a trial of the OX40 agonist ivuxolimab. The origin of this receptor is an adult with an advanced solid tumor such as melanoma, head and neck, liver or kidney cancer. CDR3 residues: CASRLVKGGRAFF. CDR3 nucleotides: TGTGCAAGTCGCTTAGTCAAGGGTGGACGAGCTTTCTTT.